This section outlines one T cell receptor (beta chain) sequence together with its context. Its target is unknown. The CDR3 spans 15 residues. Looked up from germline, CDR1 is MGHDK and CDR2 is SYGVNS. Trimming removed 1 base from V and 8 bases from J; junction bases left unmatched: 5. Profiling relied on immunoSEQ multiplex PCR, and the TCRdb table lists in-frame clones only, not all of them. The sample holds approximately 65,000 clones; 80% to 95% are singletons and the top ten take approximately 5%. The sample belongs to a study of cytomegalovirus exposure and HLA in healthy donors. Across the whole study: The 100 to 150 validation repertoires matched the 500 to 750 first-cohort repertoires in platform, a later analysis reported.

Separation from the approximately 710-subject first cohort characterized the roughly 130-subject validation cohort, to which the donors belonged. Broader study findings: Researchers catalogued roughly 150 TCR beta chains as cytomegalovirus-associated. TCR clusters originating in the first cohort tended to co-occur in the 110 or so validation repertoires, according to a later analysis.

This TCR was recovered from a man younger than 30 in good health and CMV-seropositive. V usage is TRBV25-1 and J usage is TRBJ2-1; TRBD1 agrees at 10 bases. The sample consisted of PBMCs. The DNA of the CDR3 is TGTGCCAGCAGTGAATTTGGGACAGGGGACCATGAGCAGTTCTTC. It translates to CASSEFGTGDHEQFF.